This entry concerns a single T cell receptor beta chain. This record comes from a study of blood T cell repertoires in COVID-19. Whole-study context: The study drew acute and convalescent COVID-19 samples from the United States, Italy and Spain.

The CDR3 is made up of 13 amino acids. Losses at the gene ends were 8 bases for V and 7 bases for J; bases not matched to a gene: 8. From germline, CDR1 is SNHLY and CDR2 FYNNEI. Original handling: Reference gene primers were amplified, and this amplification served to estimate nucleated cell counts. Profiled with immunoSEQ multiplex PCR; TCRdb holds only in-frame clones, not every one. That table gives V, J and clone size, and the DNA gave D and trimming. The sample gives around 180,000 clones, approximately 85% of which show up once; over 7.5% is in the top ten. Sample: peripheral blood. This chain joins TRBV2 and TRBJ1-2; 9 bases map to TRBD1. This clonotype was obtained from a woman of 80 years or more with acute or convalescent COVID-19. Here the CDR3 reads CASALQGASGYTF. The CDR3 DNA sequence: TGTGCCAGCGCGTTACAGGGGGCAAGTGGCTACACCTTC.